These T cell receptor beta chains were read from a single sample in a study of T cells after yellow fever vaccination. TCRdb reprocessed the 5' RACE reads via MiXCR and lists one record per CDR3 protein. Counted here are 250,000 to 350,000 distinct CDR3 sequences, around 4.5% occurring once; the ten biggest clones make up approximately 19%. The starting material was PBMCs, obtained 15 days after the yellow fever booster vaccination. The receptor set was obtained from a man between 18 and 35 years old who received the YFV17D yellow fever vaccine. The CDR3 runs from the conserved cysteine through the conserved F or W. Fields, in order: clone size, J gene, V gene, D gene, CDR3 protein, CDR3 DNA. A D gene is named only where the DNA matches it firmly. Clone size appears in some rows only: once, few, many, or a class for an expanded clone.

>many|TRBJ1-6|TRBV4-1|-
CASSQDGSNSPLHF
TGCGCCAGCAGCCAAGACGGAAGTAATTCACCCCTCCACTTT
>many|TRBJ1-1|TRBV4-3|-
CASSQDIGQAFF
TGCGCCAGCAGCCAAGACATAGGTCAAGCTTTCTTT
>many|TRBJ2-7|TRBV6-2/TRBV6-3|-
CASSYSLSYEQYF
TGTGCCAGCAGTTACTCGCTCTCCTACGAGCAGTACTTC
>-|TRBJ2-1|TRBV7-6|-
CASSESGAYNEQFF
TGTGCCAGCAGCGAGAGCGGAGCCTACAATGAGCAGTTCTTC
>-|TRBJ2-7|TRBV6-5|-
CASSAQVRDEQYF
TGTGCCAGCAGTGCCCAGGTTAGGGACGAGCAGTACTTC
>many|TRBJ2-1|TRBV7-9|TRBD2
CASSPTSGGPLYNEQFF
TGTGCCAGCAGCCCTACTAGCGGGGGGCCACTATACAATGAGCAGTTCTTC
>many|TRBJ1-2|TRBV10-3|-
CAINPDGSNYGYTF
TGTGCCATCAACCCCGACGGATCCAACTATGGCTACACCTTC
>many|TRBJ2-1|TRBV28|TRBD2
CASSKNLVAGGLYLYNEQFF
TGTGCCAGCAGCAAAAACCTGGTAGCGGGGGGACTTTATTTATACAATGAGCAGTTCTTC
>many|TRBJ2-2|TRBV20-1|-
CSVGSSNTGELFF
TGCAGTGTGGGTAGCTCTAACACCGGGGAGCTGTTTTTT
>many|TRBJ1-2|TRBV6-5|-
CASTSYRGYGYTF
TGTGCCAGCACGAGCTATAGGGGGTATGGCTACACCTTC
>many|TRBJ2-5|TRBV6-2/TRBV6-3|-
CASSFPSGGVRETQYF
TGTGCCAGCAGTTTCCCGTCGGGGGGCGTGAGAGAGACCCAGTACTTC
>many|TRBJ2-3|TRBV20-1|-
CSAQGGPGDTQYF
TGCAGTGCGCAAGGGGGGCCAGGAGATACGCAGTATTTT
>many|TRBJ2-5|TRBV20-1|TRBD2
CSARTSGNQETQYF
TGCAGTGCTAGGACTAGCGGGAACCAAGAGACCCAGTACTTC
>many|TRBJ1-1|TRBV7-9|TRBD1
CASSPWGQGSSEAFF
TGTGCCAGCAGCCCCTGGGGACAGGGAAGCTCTGAAGCTTTCTTT